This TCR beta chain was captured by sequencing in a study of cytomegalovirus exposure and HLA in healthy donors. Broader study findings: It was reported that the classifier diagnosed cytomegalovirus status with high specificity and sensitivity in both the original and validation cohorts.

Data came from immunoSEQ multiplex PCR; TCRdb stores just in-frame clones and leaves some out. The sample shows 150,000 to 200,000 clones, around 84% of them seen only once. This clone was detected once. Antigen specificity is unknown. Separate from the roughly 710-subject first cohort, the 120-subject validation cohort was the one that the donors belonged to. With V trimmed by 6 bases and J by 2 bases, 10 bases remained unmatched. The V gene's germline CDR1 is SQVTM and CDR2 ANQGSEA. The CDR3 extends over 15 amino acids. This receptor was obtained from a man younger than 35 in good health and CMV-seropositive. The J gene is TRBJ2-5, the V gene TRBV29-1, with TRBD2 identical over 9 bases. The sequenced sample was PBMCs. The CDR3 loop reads CSVGSGSPLQETQYF. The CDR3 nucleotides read TGCAGCGTAGGTAGCGGGAGCCCCTTACAAGAGACCCAGTACTTC. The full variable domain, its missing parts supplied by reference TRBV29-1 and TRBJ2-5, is SAVISQKPSRDICQRGTSLTIQCQVDSQVTMMFWYRQQPGQSLTLIATANQGSEATYESGFVIDKFPISRPNLTFSTLTVSNMSPEDSSIYLCSVGSGSPLQETQYFGPGTRLLVL.